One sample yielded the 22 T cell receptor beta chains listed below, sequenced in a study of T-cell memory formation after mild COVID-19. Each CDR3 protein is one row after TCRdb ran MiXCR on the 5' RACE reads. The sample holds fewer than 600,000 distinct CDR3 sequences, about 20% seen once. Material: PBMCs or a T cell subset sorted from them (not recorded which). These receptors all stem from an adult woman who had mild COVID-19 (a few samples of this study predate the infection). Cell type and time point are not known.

The CDR3 loop reads CASSFLAMTVYNEQFF. The CDR3 nucleotides read TGTGCCAGCAGCTTCCTAGCAATGACAGTCTACAATGAGCAGTTCTTC. The chain uses TRBV7-8 and TRBJ2-1; D might be TRBD1 or TRBD2, each matching 5 bases. This CDR3 region has 16 residues. Germline V gene lookup returns CDR1 SGHVS and CDR2 FQNEAQ. V was pared by 3 bases and J by 3 bases, with 15 bases between.

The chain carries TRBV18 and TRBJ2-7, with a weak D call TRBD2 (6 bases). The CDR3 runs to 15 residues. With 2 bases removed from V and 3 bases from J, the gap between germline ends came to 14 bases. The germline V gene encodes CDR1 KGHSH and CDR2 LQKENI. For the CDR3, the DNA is TGTGCCAGCTCACCAACGGTCCGGGAGTACTACGAGCAGTACTTC. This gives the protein CASSPTVREYYEQYF.

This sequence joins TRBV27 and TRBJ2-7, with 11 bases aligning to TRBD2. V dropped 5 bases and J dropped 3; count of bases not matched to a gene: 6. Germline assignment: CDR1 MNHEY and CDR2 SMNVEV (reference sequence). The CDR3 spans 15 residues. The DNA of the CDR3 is TGTGCCAGCAGTGTCGGGACTAGCGGCTTCTACGAGCAGTACTTC. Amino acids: CASSVGTSGFYEQYF.

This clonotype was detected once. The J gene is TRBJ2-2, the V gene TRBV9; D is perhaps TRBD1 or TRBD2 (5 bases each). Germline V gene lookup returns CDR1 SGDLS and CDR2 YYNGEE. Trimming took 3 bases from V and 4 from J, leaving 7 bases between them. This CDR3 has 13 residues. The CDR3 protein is CASSGDLTGELFF. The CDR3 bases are TGTGCCAGCAGCGGGGACCTCACCGGGGAGCTGTTTTTT.

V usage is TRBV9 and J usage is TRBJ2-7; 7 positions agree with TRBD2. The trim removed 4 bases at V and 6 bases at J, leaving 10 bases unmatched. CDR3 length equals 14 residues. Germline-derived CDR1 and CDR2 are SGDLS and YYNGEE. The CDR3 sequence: CASSHTSAPCEQYF. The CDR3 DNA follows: TGTGCCAGCAGCCATACTAGCGCACCCTGCGAGCAGTACTTC.

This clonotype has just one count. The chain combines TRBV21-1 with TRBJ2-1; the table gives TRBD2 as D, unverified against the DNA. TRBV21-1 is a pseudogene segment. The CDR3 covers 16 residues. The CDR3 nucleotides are TGTGCCAGCAGCAAAGGCAAGAACAGGGAGGGCAATGAGCAGTTCTTC. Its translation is CASSKGKNREGNEQFF.

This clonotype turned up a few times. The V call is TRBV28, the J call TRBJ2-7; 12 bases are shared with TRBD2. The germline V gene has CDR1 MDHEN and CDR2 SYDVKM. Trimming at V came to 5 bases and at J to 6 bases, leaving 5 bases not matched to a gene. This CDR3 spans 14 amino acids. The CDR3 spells CASSPMGLAGEQYF. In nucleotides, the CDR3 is TGTGCCAGCAGTCCCATGGGACTAGCGGGCGAGCAGTACTTC. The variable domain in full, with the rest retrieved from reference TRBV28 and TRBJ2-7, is DVKVTQSSRYLVKRTGEKVFLECVQDMDHENMFWYRQDPGLGLRLIYFSYDVKMKEKGDIPEGYSVSREKKERFSLILESASTNQTSMYLCASSPMGLAGEQYFGPGTRLTVT.

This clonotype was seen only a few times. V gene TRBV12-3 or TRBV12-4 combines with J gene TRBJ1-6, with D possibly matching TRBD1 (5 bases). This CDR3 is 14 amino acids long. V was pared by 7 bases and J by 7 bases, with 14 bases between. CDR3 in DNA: TGTGCCAGCACTTCCAGGGTGTGGAATTCACCCCTCCACTTT. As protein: CASTSRVWNSPLHF.

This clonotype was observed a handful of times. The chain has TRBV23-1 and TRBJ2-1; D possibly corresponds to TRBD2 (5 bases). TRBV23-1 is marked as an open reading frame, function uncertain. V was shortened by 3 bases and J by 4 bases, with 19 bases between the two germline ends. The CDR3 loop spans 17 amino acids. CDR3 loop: CASSQRPLDSTYNEQFF. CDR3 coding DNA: TGCGCCAGCAGTCAGCGCCCTCTGGACTCGACTTACAATGAGCAGTTCTTC.

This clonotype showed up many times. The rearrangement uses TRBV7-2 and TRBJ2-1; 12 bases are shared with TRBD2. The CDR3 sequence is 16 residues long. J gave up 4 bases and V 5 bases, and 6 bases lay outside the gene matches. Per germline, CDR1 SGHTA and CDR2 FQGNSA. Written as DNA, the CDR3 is TGTGCCAGCAGCCATCAACTAGCGGGAGGTTACAATGAGCAGTTCTTC. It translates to CASSHQLAGGYNEQFF.

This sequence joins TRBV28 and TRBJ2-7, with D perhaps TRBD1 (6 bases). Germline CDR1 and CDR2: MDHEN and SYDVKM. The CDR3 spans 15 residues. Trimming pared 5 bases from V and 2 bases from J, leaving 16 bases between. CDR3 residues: CASSDRGQGPYEQYF. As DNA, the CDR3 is TGTGCCAGCAGTGACCGGGGACAAGGCCCCTACGAGCAGTACTTC.

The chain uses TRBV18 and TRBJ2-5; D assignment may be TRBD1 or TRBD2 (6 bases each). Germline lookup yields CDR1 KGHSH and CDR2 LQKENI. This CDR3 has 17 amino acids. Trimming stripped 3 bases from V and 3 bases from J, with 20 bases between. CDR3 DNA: TGTGCCAGCTCACCGCGGGGATCGGACAGTTCAAAAGAGACCCAGTACTTC. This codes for CASSPRGSDSSKETQYF.

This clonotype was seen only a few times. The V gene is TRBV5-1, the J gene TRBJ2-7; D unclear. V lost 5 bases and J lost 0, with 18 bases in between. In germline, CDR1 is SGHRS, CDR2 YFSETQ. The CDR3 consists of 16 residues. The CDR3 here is CASSTSPAHLSYEQYF. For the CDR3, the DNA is TGCGCCAGCAGTACCAGCCCAGCTCATCTCTCCTACGAGCAGTACTTC.

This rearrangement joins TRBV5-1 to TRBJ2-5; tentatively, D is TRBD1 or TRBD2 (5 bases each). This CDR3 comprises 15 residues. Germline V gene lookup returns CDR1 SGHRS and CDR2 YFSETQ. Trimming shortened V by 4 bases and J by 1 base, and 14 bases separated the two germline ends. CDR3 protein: CASSQLGRGQETQYF. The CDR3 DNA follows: TGCGCCAGCAGCCAACTGGGACGGGGCCAAGAGACCCAGTACTTC.

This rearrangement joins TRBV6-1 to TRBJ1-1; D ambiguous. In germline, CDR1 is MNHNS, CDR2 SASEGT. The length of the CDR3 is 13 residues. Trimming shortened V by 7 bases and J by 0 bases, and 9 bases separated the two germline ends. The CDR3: CASMEVLNTEAFF. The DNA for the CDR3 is TGTGCCAGCATGGAGGTCTTGAACACTGAAGCTTTCTTT.

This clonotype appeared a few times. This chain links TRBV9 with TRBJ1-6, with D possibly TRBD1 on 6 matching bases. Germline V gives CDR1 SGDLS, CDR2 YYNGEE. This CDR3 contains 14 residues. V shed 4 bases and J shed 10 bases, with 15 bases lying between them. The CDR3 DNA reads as TGTGCCAGCAGCCTAGCAGGGGCAGGGTCACCCCTCCACTTT. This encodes CASSLAGAGSPLHF.

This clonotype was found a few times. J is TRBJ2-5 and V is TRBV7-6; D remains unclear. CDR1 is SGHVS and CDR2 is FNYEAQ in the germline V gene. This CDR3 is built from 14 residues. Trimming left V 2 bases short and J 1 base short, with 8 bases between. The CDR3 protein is CASSLSQLQETQYF. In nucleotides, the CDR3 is TGTGCCAGCAGCTTATCACAGCTCCAAGAGACCCAGTACTTC.

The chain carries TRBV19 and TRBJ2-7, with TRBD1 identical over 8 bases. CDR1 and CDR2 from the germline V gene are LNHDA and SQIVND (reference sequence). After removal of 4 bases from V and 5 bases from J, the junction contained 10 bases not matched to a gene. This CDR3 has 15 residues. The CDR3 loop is CASSTVRQGWNEQYF. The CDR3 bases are TGTGCCAGTAGTACCGTAAGACAGGGGTGGAACGAGCAGTACTTC.

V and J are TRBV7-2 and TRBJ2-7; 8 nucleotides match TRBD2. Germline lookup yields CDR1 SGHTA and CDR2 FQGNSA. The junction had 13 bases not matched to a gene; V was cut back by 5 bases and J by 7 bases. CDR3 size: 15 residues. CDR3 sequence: CASSLATGGPWEQYF. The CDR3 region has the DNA TGTGCCAGCAGCCTCGCGACGGGAGGGCCTTGGGAGCAGTACTTC.

The DNA of the CDR3 is TGTGCCAGCAGCCTCTCTGGGTCCCCTTCCTCCTACGAGCAGTACTTC. The encoded protein is CASSLSGSPSSYEQYF. The chain recombines TRBV3-1 with TRBJ2-7; D is unclear. Germline V gene lookup returns CDR1 LGHDT and CDR2 YNNKEL (reference sequence). V was clipped by 4 bases and J by 0 bases, with 16 bases between them. This CDR3 is built from 16 residues.

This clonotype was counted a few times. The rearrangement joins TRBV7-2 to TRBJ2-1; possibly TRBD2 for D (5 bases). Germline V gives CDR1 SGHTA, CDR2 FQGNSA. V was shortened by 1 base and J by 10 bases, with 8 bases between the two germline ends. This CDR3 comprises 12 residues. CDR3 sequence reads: CASSLGLSEQFF. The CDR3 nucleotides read TGTGCCAGCAGCTTAGGACTATCCGAGCAGTTCTTC.

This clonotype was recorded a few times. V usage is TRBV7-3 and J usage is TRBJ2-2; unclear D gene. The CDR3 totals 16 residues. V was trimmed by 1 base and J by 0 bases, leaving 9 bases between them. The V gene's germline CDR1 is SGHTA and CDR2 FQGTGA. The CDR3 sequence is CASSLMGSANTGELFF. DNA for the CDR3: TGTGCCAGCAGCTTAATGGGCAGCGCGAACACCGGGGAGCTGTTTTTT.